The sample holds a few counts of the clone carrying this TCR beta chain. Primers for the PCR totalled 60 Vbeta and 13 Jbeta. The protocol was immunoSEQ multiplex PCR, while the TCRdb copy is restricted to in-frame clones and leaves out a portion. The sample lists more than 85,000 clones; about four fifths were seen once. The data were obtained in a study of cytomegalovirus exposure and HLA in healthy donors. CDR1 and CDR2 (germline): ENHRY, SYGVKD. V gave up 6 bases and J gave up 4 bases; unmatched junction bases: 3. The CDR3 covers 12 residues. Source material: PBMCs. The sequence was collected from a woman aged 60-75 years in good health and CMV-seropositive. This rearrangement joins TRBV10-3 to TRBJ2-7; 7 positions match TRBD1. The DNA for the CDR3 is TGTGCCATCAGAGGGACAGAGTACGAGCAGTACTTC. This gives the protein CAIRGTEYEQYF.